The 12 T cell receptor beta chains below were found in one sample sequenced in a study of blood T cell repertoires in COVID-19. Produced via immunoSEQ multiplex PCR; TCRdb's table is partial and in-frame only. The sample holds 250,000 to 300,000 clones; 80% to 90% are singletons and the top ten take 11%. Material for sequencing was peripheral blood. The receptor source for this set is a woman between 65 and 79 years old with acute or convalescent COVID-19.

This clone appeared once. This sequence joins TRBV7-9 and TRBJ2-3; 10 bases fit TRBD2. In germline, CDR1 is SEHNR, CDR2 FQNEAQ (reference sequence). V shed 4 bases, J shed 3 bases, and the junction held 7 bases outside the gene matches. The CDR3 length is 16 residues. CDR3 nucleotides: TGTGCCAGCAGCTCGACCCGAGCGGGGGGGACAGATACGCAGTATTTT. Its translation: CASSSTRAGGTDTQYF.

This chain joins TRBV4-2 and TRBJ2-4, with D tentatively TRBD1 (5 bases). The length of the CDR3 is 13 residues. With 0 bases removed from V and 9 bases from J, the gap between germline ends came to 9 bases. From germline, CDR1 is LGHNA and CDR2 YNFKEQ. The CDR3 nucleotides are TGTGCCAGCAGCCAAGACAGGGAAAGCATTCAGTACTTC. As protein: CASSQDRESIQYF.

The CDR3 DNA is TGTGCCTGGAGTGTACAGGGGGTAAACGGGGAGCTGTTTTTT. This gives the protein CAWSVQGVNGELFF. The chain is built from TRBV30 and TRBJ2-2, with TRBD1 identical over 8 bases. V lost 0 bases to trimming and J lost 7 bases; unmatched junction nucleotides: 4. The CDR3 is 14 residues long. CDR1 is GTSNPN, CDR2 SVGIG, per germline (reference sequence). Variable domain in full (rest from reference TRBV30 and TRBJ2-2): SQTIHQWPATLVQPVGSPLSLECTVEGTSNPNLYWYRQAAGRGLQLLFYSVGIGQISSEVPQNLSASRPQDRQFILSSKKLLLSDSGFYLCAWSVQGVNGELFFGEGSRLTVL.

The chain has TRBV19 and TRBJ1-5; 7 nucleotides align to TRBD1. Germline trimming cut 6 bases from V and 4 bases from J; bases unmatched to any gene: 6. Looked up from germline, CDR1 is LNHDA and CDR2 is SQIVND (reference sequence). This CDR3 region has 14 residues. The CDR3 region has the DNA TGTGCCAGTAGGTCCGGGACAGAGAATCAGCCCCAGCATTTT. Protein sequence: CASRSGTENQPQHF.

The chain joins TRBV28 to TRBJ1-4; 8 bases align to TRBD1. The junction had 2 bases not matched to a gene; V was cut back by 10 bases and J by 4 bases. Germline CDR1 MDHEN, CDR2 SYDVKM. CDR3 length equals 12 residues. The CDR3 region is CATGQVNEKLFF. CDR3 DNA: TGTGCCACGGGACAGGTTAATGAAAAACTGTTTTTT.

The J gene is TRBJ2-3, the V gene TRBV7-8, with 8 bases that match TRBD2. The trim removed 4 bases at V and 2 bases at J, leaving 11 bases unmatched. CDR3 length: 17 amino acids. The germline V gene encodes CDR1 SGHVS and CDR2 FQNEAQ. The CDR3 sequence is CASSSLPQRGTTDTQYF. In DNA, the CDR3 is TGTGCCAGCAGCTCCCTCCCGCAGCGGGGGACCACAGATACGCAGTATTTT.

The chain couples TRBV28 to TRBJ1-4; D ambiguous. CDR1 and CDR2 from the germline V gene are MDHEN and SYDVKM. The CDR3 has 13 residues. V was shortened by 6 bases and J by 3 bases, with 8 bases between the two germline ends. The CDR3 is CASRGRSNEKLFF. The CDR3 DNA reads TGTGCCAGCAGGGGCAGATCTAATGAAAAACTGTTTTTT.

This clone appeared a single time. The V gene is TRBV5-4, the J gene TRBJ2-7; 7 bases agree with TRBD1. The germline V gene has CDR1 SGHNT and CDR2 YYREEE (reference sequence). Trimming removed 4 bases from V and 0 bases from J; junction bases left unmatched: 7. The CDR3 covers 15 residues. CDR3 DNA: TGTGCCAGCAGCAAAAACAGGGGACCCTCCTACGAGCAGTACTTC. The encoded protein is CASSKNRGPSYEQYF. The variable domain in full, completed from reference TRBV5-4 and TRBJ2-7, reads ETGVTQSPTHLIKTRGQQVTLRCSSQSGHNTVSWYQQALGQGPQFIFQYYREEENGRGNFPPRFSGLQFPNYSSELNVNALELDDSALYLCASSKNRGPSYEQYFGPGTRLTVT.

The rearrangement uses TRBV7-9 and TRBJ1-6; 9 nucleotides agree with TRBD1. The germline V gene has CDR1 SEHNR and CDR2 FQNEAQ (reference sequence). The CDR3 totals 14 residues. V shed 4 bases and J 10 bases; nucleotides not matched to a gene: 5. This CDR3 reads CASSSGTGSSPLHF. CDR3 DNA sequence: TGTGCCAGCAGCTCCGGGACAGGGAGCTCACCCCTCCACTTT.

This clone appeared a single time. This chain connects TRBV14 to TRBJ1-2; D call uncertain. The CDR3 totals 14 residues. Between the trimmed V and J ends, which lost 0 bases and 4 bases, there was a span of 9 bases. Germline V gene data show CDR1 as SGHDN and CDR2 as FVKESK. CDR3 loop: CASSQDLRGYGYTF. CDR3 bases: TGTGCCAGCAGCCAAGATCTTCGAGGCTATGGCTACACCTTC.

The V gene is TRBV12-3 or TRBV12-4, the J gene TRBJ1-6; D uncertain. The CDR3 is 12 residues long. Trimming took 3 bases from V and 10 from J, leaving 7 bases between them. CDR3 region: CASSFPGSPLHF. Written as DNA, the CDR3 is TGTGCCAGCAGTTTTCCGGGGTCACCCCTCCACTTT.

V is TRBV4-2 and J is TRBJ2-7; the D is unclear. The germline V gene has CDR1 LGHNA and CDR2 YNFKEQ. CDR3 length: 14 residues. V lost 0 bases and J lost 4, with 10 bases in between. The CDR3 loop reads CASSQETVTYEQYF. The CDR3, as DNA: TGTGCCAGCAGCCAAGAAACGGTGACTTACGAGCAGTACTTC.